The 7 T cell receptor beta chains in this list originate from one sample, sequenced in a study of OX40 agonist ivuxolimab in advanced cancers. Method: immunoSEQ multiplex PCR; TCRdb's copy keeps in-frame clones and lacks some. The sample lists about 110,000 clones, approximately 90% seen once, with roughly 1.1% in the top ten. The starting material was CD4+ or CD8+ T cells sorted from blood, obtained in a trial of the OX40 agonist ivuxolimab. The receptors here all came from an adult with an advanced solid tumor such as melanoma, head and neck, liver or kidney cancer.

The chain has TRBV6-5 and TRBJ2-7; unclear D gene. V was pared by 2 bases and J by 2 bases, with 13 bases between. Germline V gives CDR1 MNHEY, CDR2 SVGAGI. CDR3 size: 15 residues. DNA of the CDR3: TGTGCCAGCAGTTACCGGCCGGGCCGTACCTACGAGCAGTACTTC. Encoded protein: CASSYRPGRTYEQYF.

V and J are TRBV10-3 and TRBJ1-1; tentative D call: TRBD1 (5 bases). From germline, CDR1 is ENHRY and CDR2 SYGVKD. V was trimmed by 9 bases and J by 0 bases, leaving 14 bases between them. The length of the CDR3 is 14 residues. Here the CDR3 DNA reads TGTGCCATTACAACCGGGACGGTGAACACTGAAGCTTTCTTT. Translated, it gives CAITTGTVNTEAFF.

The chain couples TRBV7-2 to TRBJ2-7; 8 bases are shared with TRBD2. CDR1 and CDR2 from the germline V gene are SGHTA and FQGNSA. This CDR3 spans 16 amino acids. Unmatched junction bases numbered 6, after V lost 0 bases and J lost 2 bases. The CDR3, as DNA: TGTGCCAGCAGCTTAGCGCCTCAACTAGCGGCCTACGAGCAGTACTTC. It encodes CASSLAPQLAAYEQYF.

As DNA, the CDR3 is TGCGCCAGCAGCCAAAGACTAGCGGGAGCAGAGACCCAGTACTTC. This encodes CASSQRLAGAETQYF. J is TRBJ2-5 and V is TRBV4-1, with TRBD2 identical over 12 bases. This CDR3 region has 15 residues. The germline gives CDR1 MGHRA, CDR2 YSYEKL. With 2 bases clipped from V and 4 bases from J, the junction kept 2 bases outside the gene matches.

The chain combines TRBV11-2 with TRBJ2-5; 7 bases match TRBD1. V shed 4 bases, J shed 5 bases, and the junction held 13 bases outside the gene matches. Looked up from germline, CDR1 is SGHAT and CDR2 is FQNNGV. The CDR3 loop spans 16 amino acids. CDR3 sequence reads: CASSYPSLTGRETQYF. The CDR3 coding sequence is TGTGCCAGCAGCTACCCCTCCTTGACAGGGCGGGAGACCCAGTACTTC.

V is TRBV18 and J is TRBJ2-1; D is possibly TRBD2 (6 bases). With 3 bases removed from V and 2 bases from J, the gap between germline ends came to 14 bases. From germline, CDR1 is KGHSH and CDR2 LQKENI. The CDR3 runs 16 residues. The CDR3 DNA follows: TGTGCCAGCTCACCCAACCGGGACTTGACCTACAATGAGCAGTTCTTC. Translated: CASSPNRDLTYNEQFF.

This clone was counted once. V usage is TRBV28 and J usage is TRBJ2-7, with 8 bases identical to TRBD2. The germline V gene encodes CDR1 MDHEN and CDR2 SYDVKM. The CDR3 length is 16 residues. Trimming at V came to 3 bases and at J to 2 bases, leaving 9 bases not matched to a gene. CDR3 loop: CASSLGVQRGTYEQYF. In DNA, the CDR3 is TGTGCCAGCAGTTTGGGCGTCCAGCGGGGGACCTACGAGCAGTACTTC. Complete variable domain (other parts from reference TRBV28 and TRBJ2-7): DVKVTQSSRYLVKRTGEKVFLECVQDMDHENMFWYRQDPGLGLRLIYFSYDVKMKEKGDIPEGYSVSREKKERFSLILESASTNQTSMYLCASSLGVQRGTYEQYFGPGTRLTVT.